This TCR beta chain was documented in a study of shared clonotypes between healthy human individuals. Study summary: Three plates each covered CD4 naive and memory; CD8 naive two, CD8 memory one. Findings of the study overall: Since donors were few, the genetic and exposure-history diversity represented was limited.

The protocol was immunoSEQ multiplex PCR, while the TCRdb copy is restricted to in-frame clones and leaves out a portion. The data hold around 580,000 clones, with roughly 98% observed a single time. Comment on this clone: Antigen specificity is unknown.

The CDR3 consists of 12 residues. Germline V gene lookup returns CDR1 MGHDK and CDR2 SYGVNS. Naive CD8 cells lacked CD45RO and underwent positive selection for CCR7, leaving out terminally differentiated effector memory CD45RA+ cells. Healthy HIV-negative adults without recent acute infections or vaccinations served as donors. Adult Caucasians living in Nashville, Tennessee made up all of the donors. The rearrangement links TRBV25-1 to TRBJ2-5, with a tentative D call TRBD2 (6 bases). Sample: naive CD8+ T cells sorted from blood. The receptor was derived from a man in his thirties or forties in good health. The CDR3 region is CATAGSRAAQYF. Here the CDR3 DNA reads TGTGCAACGGCGGGGTCGAGAGCGGCCCAGTACTTC. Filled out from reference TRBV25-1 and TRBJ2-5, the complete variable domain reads EADIYQTPRYLVIGTGKKITLECSQTMGHDKMYWYQQDPGMELHLIHYSYGVNSTEKGDLSSESTVSRIRTEHFPLTLESARPSHTSQYLCATAGSRAAQYFGPGTRLLVL.